Described below is a single T cell receptor beta chain sequence and its context. Its target is not known. This sample is drawn from a study of CD8+CD57+ T cells in acquired aplastic anemia. In the study overall: Sorted CD4+ and CD8+ cells gave an average of approximately 3 ug of DNA. Overall study findings and caveats: The study identified roughly 31 CD8+ CDR3 sequences shared by patients and controls. No significant difference in CD8+ Simpson's diversity was found between patients and controls.

Trimming removed 2 bases at V and 1 base at J, with 6 bases between. CDR1 and CDR2 from the germline V gene are LNHNV and YYDKDF (reference sequence). This CDR3 is built from 14 residues. Patients picked for sequencing had shown CD8+CD57+ cell expansion detected by flow cytometry. Patients, without exception, had severe acquired aplastic anemia. Genomic DNA acted as the template from which TCR beta VDJ combination and CDR3 sequence profiling were carried out. TCRdb itself ran the reads through MiXCR, one entry per CDR3 protein. The sample comprises a few hundred thousand distinct CDR3 sequences, less than 35% of which are singletons, and approximately 0.82% rests with the top ten.

The sequenced sample was sorted CD4+, CD8+, or CD8+CD57+ T cells (not recorded which) from PBMCs. The TCR sequence derives from a human donor with aplastic anemia. The gene calls are TRBV15 and TRBJ1-3, with D unclear. Written as DNA, the CDR3 is TGTGCCACCAGCAGACGAGGATCTGGAAACACCATATATTTT. Its protein product is CATSRRGSGNTIYF.